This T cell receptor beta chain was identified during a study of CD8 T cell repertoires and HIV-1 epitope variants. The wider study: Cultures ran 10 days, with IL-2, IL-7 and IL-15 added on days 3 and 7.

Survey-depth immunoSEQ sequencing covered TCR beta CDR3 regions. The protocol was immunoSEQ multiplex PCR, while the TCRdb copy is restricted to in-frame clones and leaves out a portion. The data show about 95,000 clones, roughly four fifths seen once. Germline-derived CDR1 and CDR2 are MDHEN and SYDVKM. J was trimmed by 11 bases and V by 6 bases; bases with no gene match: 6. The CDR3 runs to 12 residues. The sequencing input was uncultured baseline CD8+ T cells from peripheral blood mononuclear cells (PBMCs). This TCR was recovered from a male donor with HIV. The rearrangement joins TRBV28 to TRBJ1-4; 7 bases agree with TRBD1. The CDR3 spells CASSIGTVKLFF. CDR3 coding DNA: TGTGCCAGCAGCATCGGGACAGTTAAACTGTTTTTT.